This passage covers 7 T cell receptor beta chains from one sample sequenced in a study of T cell responses to AZD1222 COVID-19 vaccine. TCRdb's table, derived via immunoSEQ multiplex PCR, lists solely in-frame clones and lacks some. The sample consists of 50,000 to 65,000 clones, around 81% of them appearing once. The starting material was peripheral blood, obtained 28 days after the second AZD1222 dose. The receptors were gathered from an adult who received the AZD1222 COVID-19 vaccine.

The DNA for the CDR3 is TGTGCCAGCAGCCAAGATCTTAGCAATCAGCCCCAGCATTTT. Amino acid sequence: CASSQDLSNQPQHF. V and J are TRBV3-1 (or the pseudogene TRBV3-2) and TRBJ1-5; no clear D gene. CDR1 LGHDT and CDR2 YNNKEL come from the germline V gene (reference sequence). V was cut by 0 bases and J by 0 bases, with 3 bases left in between. The CDR3 contains 14 residues.

The chain combines TRBV28 with TRBJ2-1; 8 bases line up with TRBD2. Losses at the gene ends were 4 bases for V and 7 bases for J; bases not matched to a gene: 6. The CDR3 is 14 amino acids. The germline V gene encodes CDR1 MDHEN and CDR2 SYDVKM. CDR3 region: CASSSQREINEQFF. The CDR3 DNA is TGTGCCAGCAGTTCCCAGCGGGAGATAAATGAGCAGTTCTTC.

The V gene is TRBV6-2 or TRBV6-3, the J gene TRBJ1-1; 7 nucleotides line up with TRBD1. The germline CDR1 and CDR2 sequences are MNHEY and SVGEGT. The V gene end was trimmed by 6 bases and the J gene end by 6 bases; junction bases not matched to a gene: 10. CDR3 size: 14 residues. The CDR3 DNA reads TGTGCCAGCAGCCCAGACAGGGAGTGGCCTGAAGCTTTCTTT. Amino acid sequence: CASSPDREWPEAFF.

The chain links TRBV7-3 to TRBJ2-1; 8 bases are a match to TRBD1. The CDR3 covers 15 residues. Per the germline V gene, CDR1 is SGHTA and CDR2 is FQGTGA. The J segment lost 4 bases and the V segment lost 5 bases, leaving 7 bases of the junction unmatched. The CDR3 reads CASSARTGIYNEQFF. DNA of the CDR3: TGTGCCAGCAGCGCCCGGACAGGGATATACAATGAGCAGTTCTTC.

The CDR3 DNA reads as TGCAGCGTTGATGACGGACAGGGGGCCTACGAGCAGTACTTC. It codes for CSVDDGQGAYEQYF. V and J are TRBV29-1 and TRBJ2-7; 10 nucleotides align to TRBD1. There are 14 residues in the CDR3. V lost 3 bases to trimming and J lost 2 bases; unmatched junction nucleotides: 4. Per the germline V gene, CDR1 is SQVTM and CDR2 is ANQGSEA.

This chain links TRBV5-1 with TRBJ2-3; tentatively, D is TRBD1 (5 bases). The CDR3 is 13 residues long. Germline CDR1 SGHRS, CDR2 YFSETQ. Deletions cut 4 bases from V and 7 bases from J, with 13 bases between. The CDR3 is CASSPSQENTQYF. The CDR3 DNA is TGCGCCAGCAGCCCTTCACAGGAAAATACGCAGTATTTT.

J is TRBJ1-5 and V is TRBV5-5; D unclear. Germline assignment: CDR1 SGHKS and CDR2 YYEKEE (reference sequence). The CDR3 totals 16 residues. V dropped 1 base and J dropped 3 bases, with 14 bases sitting between them. The CDR3 is CASSLYPGVSNQPQHF. The DNA of the CDR3 is TGTGCCAGCAGCTTGTATCCCGGGGTATCCAATCAGCCCCAGCATTTT.